This T cell receptor (beta chain) comes out of a study of Ad26.COV2.S vaccination and SARS-CoV-2 variants. As for the study in general: Donor had been placed in the Ad26.COV2.S arm of the COV1001 trial. The study gave Ad26.COV2.S intramuscularly, once or twice 56 days apart. Study findings and constraints: In TCR breadth and depth analyses, total T cell responses may have been underestimated.

The treatment: about 20 received Ad26.COV2.S at low or high dose, single or two shots; roughly 5 received placebo; per-sample allocation not given. Vaccine and placebo recipients were sampled on day 63 after the first injection. At a Boston site, the person donating was an adult of 18-55 years. About this clone itself: No antigen is known for it.

Here immunoSEQ multiplex PCR was the method, and the copy in TCRdb shows in-frame clones only, minus some. The repertoire includes a few hundred thousand clones, roughly 85% of them detected once, and approximately 7% sits in the top ten. Between the trimmed V and J ends, which lost 7 bases and 0 bases, there was a span of 13 bases. CDR3 size: 15 residues. Per germline, CDR1 LGHDT and CDR2 YNNKEL (reference sequence). The sequence was obtained from a person aged 18-65 years who received the Ad26.COV2.S COVID-19 vaccine or a placebo. Material: peripheral blood, obtained in a trial of Ad26.COV2.S vaccine versus placebo. The chain couples TRBV3-1 (or the pseudogene TRBV3-2) to TRBJ2-1; D is uncertain. This chain's CDR3 is CASTRLTSSYNEQFF. CDR3 DNA: TGTGCCAGCACCCGGCTGACCAGCTCCTACAATGAGCAGTTCTTC.